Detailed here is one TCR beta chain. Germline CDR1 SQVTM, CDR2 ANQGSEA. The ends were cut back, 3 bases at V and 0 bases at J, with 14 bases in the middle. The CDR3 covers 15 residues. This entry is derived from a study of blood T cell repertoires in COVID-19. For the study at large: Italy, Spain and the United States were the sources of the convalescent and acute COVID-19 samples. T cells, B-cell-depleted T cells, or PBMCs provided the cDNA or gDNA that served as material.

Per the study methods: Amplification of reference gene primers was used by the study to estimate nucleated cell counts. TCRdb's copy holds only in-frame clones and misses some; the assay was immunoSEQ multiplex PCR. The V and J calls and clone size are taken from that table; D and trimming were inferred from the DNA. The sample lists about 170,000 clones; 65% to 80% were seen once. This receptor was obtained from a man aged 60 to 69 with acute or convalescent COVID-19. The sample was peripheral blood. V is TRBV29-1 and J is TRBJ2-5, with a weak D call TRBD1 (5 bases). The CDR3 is CSVEVKGSDQETQYF. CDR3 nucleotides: TGCAGCGTTGAGGTGAAGGGGTCGGACCAAGAGACCCAGTACTTC.